A selection of T cell receptor beta chains follows, all from one sample in a study of spatial heterogeneity in lung cancer. One entry per CDR3 protein results from TCRdb running MiXCR on the 5' RACE reads. The table shows about 7,200 distinct CDR3 sequences, with approximately 12% occurring only once. Sample: lung tumor tissue, taken at surgery. The receptors here all came from a female donor with early-stage non-small cell lung cancer. The CDR3 runs from the conserved cysteine through the conserved F or W. The D gene is left open where the match is weak. Clone size is stated in some rows and not others, as once, few, many or a class when expanded.

j_call	clone_size	d_call	v_call	cdr3_aa	cdr3_nt
TRBJ1-2	large	NA	TRBV27	CATIFNYGYTF	TGTGCCACCATATTTAACTATGGCTACACCTTC
TRBJ2-5	many	TRBD1	TRBV11-2	CASSARDRGLETQYF	TGTGCCAGCAGCGCCCGGGACAGGGGATTAGAGACCCAGTACTTC
TRBJ2-3	NA	TRBD1	TRBV20-1	CSPGQASTDTQYF	TGCAGCCCGGGACAGGCTAGCACAGATACGCAGTATTTT
TRBJ1-6	few	NA	TRBV11-2	CASSLGDSPLHF	TGTGCCAGCAGCTTAGGGGATTCACCCCTCCACTTT
TRBJ2-7	few	NA	TRBV7-9	CASSSMAPSPYEQYF	TGTGCCAGCAGCTCTATGGCCCCATCCCCCTACGAGCAGTACTTC
TRBJ2-3	few	NA	TRBV7-2	CASSFQWGDTQYF	TGTGCCAGCAGCTTCCAGTGGGGAGATACGCAGTATTTT
TRBJ1-2	few	NA	TRBV29-1	CSVEWMVTDYGYTF	TGCAGCGTTGAATGGATGGTGACAGACTATGGCTACACCTTC
TRBJ2-1	NA	TRBD1	TRBV4-1	CASSQPAGGEQFF	TGCGCCAGCAGCCAACCGGCAGGGGGTGAGCAGTTCTTC
TRBJ1-2	few	NA	TRBV12-3/TRBV12-4	CASSPTEYYGYTF	TGTGCCAGCAGCCCTACGGAATATTATGGCTACACCTTC
TRBJ2-1	many	TRBD2	TRBV19	CAISGRGGYNEQFF	TGTGCCATCTCAGGGCGGGGGGGTTACAATGAGCAGTTCTTC
TRBJ2-7	NA	NA	TRBV6-6	CASRRNRDNTHKQYF	TGTGCCAGCAGGCGGAACCGGGACAACACCCACAAGCAGTACTTC
TRBJ2-7	few	NA	TRBV19	CASQAGQSTYEQYF	TGTGCCAGCCAGGCGGGACAGTCGACCTACGAGCAGTACTTC
TRBJ2-1	medium-sized	TRBD2	TRBV4-1	CASSQDWRGGEYNEQFF	TGCGCCAGCAGCCAAGATTGGCGGGGGGGCGAGTACAATGAGCAGTTCTTC
TRBJ2-5	few	TRBD1	TRBV4-2	CASSQERGQSQETQYF	TGTGCCAGCAGCCAAGAAAGGGGACAGAGCCAAGAGACCCAGTACTTC
TRBJ2-7	few	NA	TRBV5-1	CASSASGTYEQYF	TGCGCCAGCAGCGCATCCGGGACCTACGAGCAGTACTTC
TRBJ2-1	NA	TRBD1	TRBV4-3	CASSQGTGFEQFF	TGCGCCAGCAGCCAAGGGACAGGGTTTGAGCAGTTCTTC
TRBJ2-3	many	NA	TRBV15	CATSRDRLGEPTQYF	TGTGCCACCAGCAGAGATAGGCTGGGAGAGCCTACGCAGTATTTT
TRBJ2-5	many	TRBD1	TRBV7-3	CASSSLGQPQETQYF	TGTGCCAGCAGCTCCCTGGGACAGCCCCAAGAGACCCAGTACTTC
TRBJ1-2	medium-sized	NA	TRBV6-5	CASSYRGQLYGYTF	TGTGCCAGCAGTTACCGTGGACAGCTCTATGGCTACACCTTC
TRBJ2-3	NA	NA	TRBV9	CASSVAGTDTQYF	TGTGCCAGCAGCGTCGCAGGAACAGATACGCAGTATTTT
TRBJ1-1	medium-sized	NA	TRBV28	CASSSNRVTEAFF	TGTGCCAGCAGCTCCAACAGGGTCACTGAAGCTTTCTTT
TRBJ1-4	many	NA	TRBV5-1	CASSWRGRGSTNEKLFF	TGCGCCAGCAGCTGGCGGGGACGGGGCTCAACTAATGAAAAACTGTTTTTT
TRBJ2-7	few	TRBD1	TRBV7-6	CASSLGTGVDEQYF	TGTGCCAGCAGCTTAGGGACAGGGGTCGACGAGCAGTACTTC
TRBJ2-2	many	TRBD2	TRBV6-2/TRBV6-3	CASSRRLAGGTGELFF	TGTGCCAGCAGTAGACGACTAGCGGGGGGCACCGGGGAGCTGTTTTTT
TRBJ2-5	few	TRBD1	TRBV11-3	CASSMRTGGRETQYF	TGTGCCAGCAGCATGAGGACAGGGGGGAGAGAGACCCAGTACTTC
TRBJ1-1	medium-sized	NA	TRBV27	CASRVMRGTEAFF	TGTGCCAGCAGGGTAATGCGGGGCACTGAAGCTTTCTTT
TRBJ1-3	NA	NA	TRBV7-6	CASSLAAGNTIYF	TGTGCCAGCAGCTTGGCGGCTGGAAACACCATATATTTT
TRBJ2-1	many	TRBD1	TRBV15	CATSRGQDTPEQFF	TGTGCCACCAGCAGGGGACAGGACACGCCTGAGCAGTTCTTC
TRBJ2-5	NA	NA	TRBV6-6	CASSYSGETQYF	TGTGCCAGCAGTTACTCAGGGGAGACCCAGTACTTC
TRBJ2-7	NA	NA	TRBV5-1	CASSPQGPYSYEQYF	TGCGCCAGCAGCCCCCAGGGTCCTTATTCCTACGAGCAGTACTTC
TRBJ2-7	NA	NA	TRBV4-3	CASSQDKGTPSYEQYF	TGCGCCAGCAGCCAAGATAAAGGGACACCGTCCTACGAGCAGTACTTC
TRBJ2-2	NA	TRBD1	TRBV29-1	CSAKRQGVGTGELFF	TGCAGCGCCAAAAGACAGGGAGTAGGCACCGGGGAGCTGTTTTTT
TRBJ2-2	NA	NA	TRBV7-3	CASSLRGPNTGELFF	TGTGCCAGCAGCTTAAGGGGGCCGAACACCGGGGAGCTGTTTTTT
TRBJ1-5	NA	NA	TRBV19	CASSHRTVGGGQPQHF	TGTGCCAGTAGTCACAGGACGGTCGGAGGTGGACAGCCCCAGCATTTT